The T cell receptor (beta chain) under discussion was sequenced for a study of cytomegalovirus exposure and HLA in healthy donors. The donors (healthy individuals) were bone marrow donors. Despite likely unrecorded immune exposures, the donors were nominally healthy at the time of sampling. This CDR3 has 13 amino acids. Germline V gene lookup returns CDR1 SGHAT and CDR2 FQNNGV. The germline V and J ends were trimmed by 7 bases and 4 bases, with 14 bases remaining between them. This clone is a singleton in its sample. PCR amplification relied on 60 Vbeta primers (plus 13 Jbeta primers). This table comes from immunoSEQ multiplex PCR, and its TCRdb copy is limited to in-frame clones, with some not included. Among hundreds of thousands of clones listed, approximately 70% were seen once.

The chain is built from TRBV11-2 and TRBJ2-7, with no clear D. Sequenced sample: PBMCs. The sequence was obtained from a man in his forties or fifties in good health and CMV-seropositive. The CDR3 sequence: CASTPGPNYEQYF. CDR3 coding DNA: TGTGCCAGCACCCCAGGCCCTAATTACGAGCAGTACTTC.